Shown below are 14 T cell receptor beta chains from a single sample sequenced in a study of shared clonotypes between healthy human individuals. CD45RO negativity and positive selection for CCR7 defined naive CD8 cells, a population that excluded terminally differentiated effector memory CD45RA+ cells. The protocol was immunoSEQ multiplex PCR, while the TCRdb copy is restricted to in-frame clones and leaves out a portion. The sample lists roughly 2,000,000 clones, about 95% occurring once. Sequencing was performed on naive CD8+ T cells sorted from blood. All receptors come from a man between 18 and 29 years old in good health.

The chain is built from TRBV6-1 and TRBJ2-7, with a possible D match to TRBD1 (7 bases). Germline values: CDR1 MNHNS, CDR2 SASEGT. The CDR3 runs 15 residues. The V gene lost 4 bases and the J gene lost 4 bases, with 17 bases spanning the gap. As DNA, the CDR3 is TGTGCCAGCAGTGGAGGGACAGTAGGGGGGTACGAGCAGTACTTC. Residues: CASSGGTVGGYEQYF.

This clone was detected once. The rearrangement joins TRBV27 to TRBJ2-1, with D possibly TRBD1 on 5 matching bases. From germline, CDR1 is MNHEY and CDR2 SMNVEV (reference sequence). The CDR3 length is 14 residues. The V and J ends lost 5 bases and 6 bases respectively, with 14 bases between them. The CDR3 bases are TGTGCCAGCAGTCCAGGGATAATCGGCAATGAGCAGTTCTTC. This encodes CASSPGIIGNEQFF.

This chain connects TRBV9 to TRBJ1-3, with D possibly being TRBD1 (5 bases). CDR1 is SGDLS and CDR2 is YYNGEE in the germline V gene. Trimming removed 0 bases at V and 1 base at J, with 17 bases between. The CDR3 is 18 residues long. In DNA, the CDR3 is TGTGCCAGCAGCGTAGCTACATCAGGGCCGCCATCTGGAAACACCATATATTTT. Amino acids: CASSVATSGPPSGNTIYF.

V is TRBV29-1 and J is TRBJ2-1; 11 bases align to TRBD2. V lost 4 bases and J lost 8; bases outside the gene matches: 16. The germline gives CDR1 SQVTM, CDR2 ANQGSEA. The CDR3 has 17 residues. The CDR3 sequence is CSVVGSGGAWNLHEQFF. Here the CDR3 DNA reads TGCAGCGTTGTTGGTAGCGGGGGGGCCTGGAATCTCCATGAGCAGTTCTTC.

V is TRBV4-3 and J is TRBJ1-1; D is unresolved. Per the germline V gene, CDR1 is LGHNA and CDR2 is YSLEER. This CDR3 has 16 residues. Trimming took 1 base from V and 0 from J, leaving 12 bases between them. CDR3 in DNA: TGCGCCAGCAGCCAAGTGGAGGGCCAGTTGAACACTGAAGCTTTCTTT. Its protein product is CASSQVEGQLNTEAFF.

The V and J genes are TRBV13 and TRBJ2-2, with TRBD2 matching 8 bases. CDR1 and CDR2 from the germline V gene are PRHDT and FYEKMQ (reference sequence). The CDR3 consists of 15 residues. V shed 5 bases and J 7 bases; nucleotides not matched to a gene: 9. DNA of the CDR3: TGTGCCAGCAGCACCCGCGGGGGGCCGAACGGGGAGCTGTTTTTT. Protein sequence: CASSTRGGPNGELFF. The variable domain in full, completed from reference TRBV13 and TRBJ2-2, reads AAGVIQSPRHLIKEKRETATLKCYPIPRHDTVYWYQQGPGQDPQFLISFYEKMQSDKGSIPDRFSAQQFSDYHSELNMSSLELGDSALYFCASSTRGGPNGELFFGEGSRLTVL.

The chain has TRBV6-5 and TRBJ2-7; possibly TRBD2 for D (5 bases). V was cut by 4 bases and J by 9 bases, with 16 bases left in between. CDR3 length: 13 residues. From germline, CDR1 is MNHEY and CDR2 SVGAGI. The CDR3 bases are TGTGCCAGCAGTTCCGGGGTAGGGCTGGGGCAGTACTTC. This gives the protein CASSSGVGLGQYF.

Details on this clone: Other DNA sequences in the same sample also yield this CDR3. V usage is TRBV28 and J usage is TRBJ2-1, with D perhaps matching TRBD1 or TRBD2 (6 bases each). This CDR3 comprises 14 residues. Germline V gene sequence: CDR1 MDHEN, CDR2 SYDVKM. Trimming removed 2 bases at V and 3 bases at J, with 8 bases between. The CDR3 nucleotides are TGTGCCAGCAGTTTAGGAGGGGGCTACAATGAGCAGTTCTTC. Protein sequence: CASSLGGGYNEQFF.

The V call is TRBV7-9, the J call TRBJ2-3; possible D gene TRBD2, 5 bases. Between the trimmed V and J ends, which lost 5 bases and 1 base, there was a span of 19 bases. This CDR3 contains 17 residues. Per germline, CDR1 SEHNR and CDR2 FQNEAQ (reference sequence). The DNA of the CDR3 is TGTGCCAGCAGCCAACCGGAACCTCATAGCGGCACAGATACGCAGTATTTT. It codes for CASSQPEPHSGTDTQYF.

The chain carries TRBV2 and TRBJ2-7; D ambiguous. This CDR3 is built from 12 residues. Trimming pared 3 bases from V and 6 bases from J, leaving 9 bases between. The germline gives CDR1 SNHLY, CDR2 FYNNEI. In DNA, the CDR3 is TGTGCCAGCAGTGACAGGCTACGCGAGCAGTACTTC. It encodes CASSDRLREQYF.

CDR3 protein: CASRQPGGETQYF. CDR3 nucleotide sequence: TGCGCCAGCAGACAGCCCGGGGGGGAGACCCAGTACTTC. The V call is TRBV5-1, the J call TRBJ2-5; TRBD2 aligns across 7 bases. Germline V gene lookup returns CDR1 SGHRS and CDR2 YFSETQ. The CDR3 has 13 residues. The V segment lost 5 bases and the J segment 5 bases; nucleotides outside the gene matches: 6.

The gene calls are TRBV27 and TRBJ2-3, with 8 bases that match TRBD2. Germline values: CDR1 MNHEY, CDR2 SMNVEV (reference sequence). The CDR3 consists of 15 residues. J was trimmed by 8 bases and V by 6 bases; bases with no gene match: 13. CDR3: CASSTGGLGGGTQYF. CDR3 DNA sequence: TGTGCCAGCAGCACGGGGGGACTAGGGGGTGGTACGCAGTATTTT.

V gene TRBV4-1 combines with J gene TRBJ2-1; 11 bases line up with TRBD2. The CDR3 spans 17 residues. V gave up 3 bases and J gave up 9 bases; unmatched junction bases: 13. Germline values: CDR1 MGHRA, CDR2 YSYEKL. The CDR3 loop reads CASSQKILAGGPIEQFF. CDR3 nucleotide sequence: TGCGCCAGCAGCCAGAAAATTTTAGCGGGGGGGCCGATTGAGCAGTTCTTC.

V and J are TRBV9 and TRBJ2-6; D is unresolved. This CDR3 is 12 amino acids long. Germline CDR1 reads SGDLS; CDR2 reads YYNGEE. V was pared by 4 bases and J by 12 bases, with 11 bases between. CDR3 sequence (DNA): TGTGCCAGCAGCCCACAGAATCTCGTCCTGACTTTC. Translation: CASSPQNLVLTF.